This TCR beta chain appears in the sequencing data of a study of blood T cell repertoires in COVID-19 (dated by TCRdb to the early 2020s). Some background on the complete study: Samples from collaborators originated in the United States, Italy and Spain and spanned both the acute and convalescent phases of COVID-19. The prospective study material was composed of cDNA or gDNA derived from T cells, B-cell-depleted T cells, or PBMCs. The dataset comprised deeply sampled blood TCRbeta repertoires from subjects exposed to, actively infected with, or recovered from COVID-19. The repertoires were released in a freely available public database intended as a resource for research on the immune response to SARS-CoV-2. Samples were obtained from the ongoing ImmuneRACE study (first 160 participants) and from 1,254 subjects provided by 6 global collaborators. A de-identified subject ID, COVID-19 status, age in years and sex were almost always included in the sample metadata. Where available, HLA class I and class II types were obtained from metadata supplied by the sample provider rather than from assay-based typing. The paper as a whole reports these results and caveats: The quantity of clinical and demographic metadata differed by source and by participant and was supplied without curation.

With respect to this clone: It has no known antigen specificity. Per-base quality was not reported, and no clone a single base away is much larger than it.

The germline V gene supplies CDR1 MNHEY and CDR2 SVGAGI. V trim: 7 bases; J trim: 12 bases; unmatched bases: 18. The CDR3 covers 14 residues, taking in both the cysteine and the phenylalanine. The sequence is cut down to CDR3 DNA, 42 bases in frame from base 1. TCRbeta CDR3 regions were amplified from genomic DNA using the immunoSEQ Assay, a bias-controlled multiplex PCR. Per the original workflow: The number of nucleated cells in each sample was estimated by amplification of reference gene primers within the assay. Sequence reads were collapsed and filtered to measure the absolute abundance of every unique TCRbeta CDR3 rearrangement. Productive Simpson clonality was computed per sample as the square root of Simpson's diversity index over productive rearrangements. In TCRdb, the immuneACCESS table is reduced to in-frame sequences with V and J assigned. These tables do not hold every clone; where another copy was compared, an unresolved V gene accounts for under half, and the others remain unexplained. D and trimming come from the DNA, and the V and J calls and clone size come from that table. For this sample there are about 200,000 clones; 82% appear just once. Of the sample, 8.2% falls within the top ten clones.

One collaborating source in Seattle enrolled patients while the patients were actively infected and followed the patients over time throughout the course of disease. The collaborating institutions used their own protocols to collect whole blood in K2EDTA tubes. For TCRbeta analysis, collaborators shipped samples in one of three forms: frozen whole blood, isolated PBMCs, or DNA extracted from either of those sample types. The chain is made from TRBV6-5 and TRBJ2-7, and TRBD1 matches 7 of the central bases. This receptor was obtained from a woman older than 75 with COVID-19, enrolled during active disease. Sequencing was done on a sample of peripheral blood. The CDR3 sequence is CASNQKPRGKKTYF. The sequenced DNA is TGTGCCAGCAATCAGAAACCCAGGGGGAAGAAGACGTACTTC.